The present T cell receptor (beta chain) was sequenced within a study of identical twins. A template switching step contributed a universal primer site, while unique molecular identifiers were present in the cDNA. TCRdb ran MiXCR on the 5' RACE reads and lists one entry per CDR3 protein. The sample gives some 630,000 distinct CDR3 sequences, 7.1% of which show up once; roughly 1.5% is in the top ten. This clonotype was detected a few times. Germline V lookup: CDR1 LGHDT, CDR2 YNNKEL (reference sequence). CDR3 size: 15 residues. V was clipped by 2 bases and J by 7 bases, with 14 bases between them. In addition, the sample was reused for a study of yellow fever vaccine responses in identical twins.

The sample consisted of PBMCs. The TCR sequence derives from a woman aged 18 to 35 in good health. V and J are TRBV3-1 and TRBJ1-4, with D hard to call. The CDR3 loop reads CASSQTLLGSEKLFF. DNA for the CDR3: TGTGCCAGCAGCCAAACGTTGCTTGGGAGTGAAAAACTGTTTTTT.